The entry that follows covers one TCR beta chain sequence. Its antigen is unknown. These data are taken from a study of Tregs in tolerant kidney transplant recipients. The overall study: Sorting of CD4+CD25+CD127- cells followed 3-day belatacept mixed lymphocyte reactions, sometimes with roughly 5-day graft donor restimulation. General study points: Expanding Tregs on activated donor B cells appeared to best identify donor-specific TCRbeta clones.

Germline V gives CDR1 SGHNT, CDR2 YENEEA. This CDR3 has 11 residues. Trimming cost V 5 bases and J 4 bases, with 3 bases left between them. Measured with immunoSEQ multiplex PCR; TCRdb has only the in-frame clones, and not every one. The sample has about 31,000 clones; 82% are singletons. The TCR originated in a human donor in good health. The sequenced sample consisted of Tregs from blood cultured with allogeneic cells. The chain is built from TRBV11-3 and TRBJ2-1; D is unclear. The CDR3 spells CASSEYNEQFF. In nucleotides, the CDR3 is TGTGCCAGCAGCGAATACAATGAGCAGTTCTTC.